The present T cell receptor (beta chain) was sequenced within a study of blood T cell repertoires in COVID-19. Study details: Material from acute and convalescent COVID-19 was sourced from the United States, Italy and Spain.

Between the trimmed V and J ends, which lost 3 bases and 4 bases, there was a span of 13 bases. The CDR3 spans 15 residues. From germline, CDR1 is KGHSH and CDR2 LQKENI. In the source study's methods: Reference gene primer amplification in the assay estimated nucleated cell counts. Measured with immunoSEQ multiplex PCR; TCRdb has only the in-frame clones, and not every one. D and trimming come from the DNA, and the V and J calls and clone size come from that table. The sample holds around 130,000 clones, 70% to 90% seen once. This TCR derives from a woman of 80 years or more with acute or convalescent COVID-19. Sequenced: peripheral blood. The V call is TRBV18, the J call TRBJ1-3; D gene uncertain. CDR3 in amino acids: CASSPPGRLGNTIYF. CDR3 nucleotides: TGTGCCAGCTCACCTCCTGGCAGGCTGGGAAACACCATATATTTT.